The 27 T cell receptor beta chains below were found in one sample sequenced in a study of blood T cell repertoires in COVID-19. Method: immunoSEQ multiplex PCR; TCRdb's copy keeps in-frame clones and lacks some. The sample comprises approximately 410,000 clones, roughly 85% of which are singletons, and more than 1.4% rests with the top ten. Sequenced sample: peripheral blood. These receptors all stem from a young woman with active or convalescent COVID-19.

V is TRBV5-1 and J is TRBJ2-7; 8 positions match TRBD2. Per germline, CDR1 SGHRS and CDR2 YFSETQ. V lost 5 bases and J lost 2; bases outside the gene matches: 6. The CDR3 runs to 14 residues. The CDR3 sequence is CASREGSGAYEQYF. CDR3 coding DNA: TGCGCCAGCAGGGAAGGTAGCGGGGCCTACGAGCAGTACTTC.

This clone is a singleton in its sample. V usage is TRBV9 and J usage is TRBJ2-2; 8 bases fit TRBD2. Trimming at V came to 2 bases and at J to 5 bases, leaving 8 bases not matched to a gene. Germline values: CDR1 SGDLS, CDR2 YYNGEE. The CDR3 is made up of 16 amino acids. The CDR3, as DNA: TGTGCCAGCAGCGTCGAAGCGGGAGTAAGGACCGGGGAGCTGTTTTTT. Residues: CASSVEAGVRTGELFF. Combining the CDR3 with reference TRBV9 and TRBJ2-2 gives the whole variable domain DSGVTQTPKHLITATGQRVTLRCSPRSGDLSVYWYQQSLDQGLQFLIQYYNGEERAKGNILERFSAQQFPDLHSELNLSSLELGDSALYFCASSVEAGVRTGELFFGEGSRLTVL.

Here the CDR3 DNA reads TGTGCCAGCTCACCCTTGACTAGCGGGGGCACAGATACGCAGTATTTT. It yields the protein CASSPLTSGGTDTQYF. The V and J genes are TRBV18 and TRBJ2-3; 11 nucleotides agree with TRBD2. The germline V gene has CDR1 KGHSH and CDR2 LQKENI. Trimming removed 3 bases from V and 1 base from J; junction bases left unmatched: 3. The length of the CDR3 is 16 residues.

V and J are TRBV20-1 and TRBJ2-5; D is unresolved. Germline V lookup: CDR1 DFQATT, CDR2 SNEGSKA (reference sequence). The CDR3 spans 11 residues. The germline V and J ends were trimmed by 3 bases and 5 bases, with 7 bases remaining between them. This CDR3 is CSARSGETQYF. The CDR3, as DNA: TGCAGTGCTAGGTCTGGCGAGACCCAGTACTTC.

The chain links TRBV13 to TRBJ2-7; 10 bases are a match to TRBD1. Per germline, CDR1 PRHDT and CDR2 FYEKMQ (reference sequence). V was clipped by 5 bases and J by 3 bases; unmatched bases: 7. The CDR3 extends over 15 amino acids. This CDR3 is CASSGRDRGDYEQYF. CDR3 in DNA: TGTGCCAGCAGCGGCCGGGACAGGGGTGACTACGAGCAGTACTTC.

This clone occurred once. V gene TRBV11-2 combines with J gene TRBJ1-4; possible D gene TRBD1, 5 bases. Per germline, CDR1 SGHAT and CDR2 FQNNGV. The CDR3 extends over 12 amino acids. Trimming removed 7 bases at V and 8 bases at J, with 11 bases between. CDR3 protein: CASTHGGEKLFF. In DNA, the CDR3 is TGTGCCAGCACCCACGGGGGGGAAAAACTGTTTTTT.

J is TRBJ2-7 and V is TRBV12-3 or TRBV12-4; D ambiguous. The CDR3 has 11 amino acids. V was clipped by 5 bases and J by 3 bases, with 5 bases between them. For the CDR3, the DNA is TGTGCCAGCAGTCAGGACTACGAGCAGTACTTC. Protein: CASSQDYEQYF.

The gene calls are TRBV27 and TRBJ2-7; D is possibly TRBD2 (6 bases). Germline loops: CDR1 MNHEY, CDR2 SMNVEV (reference sequence). This CDR3 region has 13 residues. V was cut by 4 bases and J by 3 bases, with 10 bases left in between. CDR3 loop: CASSYGTDYEQYF. The DNA for the CDR3 is TGTGCCAGCAGTTACGGGACTGACTACGAGCAGTACTTC.

The gene calls are TRBV24-1 and TRBJ1-2, with 9 bases that match TRBD1. Trimming took 4 bases from V and 6 from J; bases not matched to a gene: 5. Germline V gene sequence: CDR1 KGHDR, CDR2 SFDVKD. CDR3 length: 14 residues. This CDR3 is CATSDPDRGHGYTF. CDR3 bases: TGTGCCACCAGTGACCCGGACAGGGGACATGGCTACACCTTC.

Points on this clone: The same CDR3 can be traced to other DNA sequences in this sample. The V and J genes are TRBV19 and TRBJ1-1; D perhaps matches TRBD1 (5 bases). V gave up 6 bases and J gave up 2 bases, with 13 bases separating them. CDR3 length: 14 amino acids. Germline lookup yields CDR1 LNHDA and CDR2 SQIVND (reference sequence). The CDR3 loop is CASSTTGVNTEAFF. CDR3 coding DNA: TGTGCCAGTAGCACGACGGGGGTAAACACTGAAGCTTTCTTT.

The rearrangement joins TRBV19 to TRBJ1-4; 10 bases are shared with TRBD1. The CDR3 extends over 15 amino acids. CDR1 and CDR2 (germline): LNHDA, SQIVND (reference sequence). V lost 7 bases to trimming and J lost 6 bases; unmatched junction nucleotides: 8. The CDR3 here is CASKKGQGFYEKLFF. DNA of the CDR3: TGTGCCAGTAAGAAGGGACAGGGGTTTTATGAAAAACTGTTTTTT.

Comment on this clone: The junction shows a germline mismatch at one end, possibly a read error. The chain recombines TRBV19 with TRBJ2-7, with D perhaps TRBD2 (5 bases). The CDR3 contains 14 residues. CDR1 LNHDA and CDR2 SQIVND come from the germline V gene (reference sequence). CDR3: CASSIGSGSFEQYF. The CDR3 coding sequence is TGTGCCAGTAGTATTGGGTCGGGGTCCTTCGAGCAGTACTTC.

The chain carries TRBV27 and TRBJ1-1, with no clear D. Germline CDR1 MNHEY, CDR2 SMNVEV (reference sequence). Trimming removed 6 bases at V and 5 bases at J, with 16 bases between. The length of the CDR3 is 14 residues. The DNA for the CDR3 is TGTGCCAGCAGCCTTATGATTCCGGGGACTGAAGCTTTCTTT. Protein sequence: CASSLMIPGTEAFF.

This clone was counted between two and nine times. Other nucleotide sequences in the sample specify the same CDR3. The chain has TRBV5-6 and TRBJ2-7; D is unclear. CDR3 size: 14 residues. CDR1 is SGHDT and CDR2 is YYEEEE in the germline V gene. Trimming pared 4 bases from V and 3 bases from J, leaving 14 bases between. The CDR3 protein is CASSGRGLGYEQYF. CDR3 sequence (DNA): TGTGCCAGCAGCGGTCGAGGCCTCGGCTACGAGCAGTACTTC.

The V call is TRBV13, the J call TRBJ1-2, with 9 bases identical to TRBD1. The CDR3 has 15 amino acids. V dropped 6 bases and J dropped 6; count of bases not matched to a gene: 11. CDR1 and CDR2 (germline): PRHDT, FYEKMQ (reference sequence). For the CDR3, the DNA is TGTGCCAGCAGACCTGTACCGGGACAGGGACATGGCTACACCTTC. It encodes CASRPVPGQGHGYTF.

J is TRBJ2-2 and V is TRBV18; D is unresolved. The V end lost 8 bases, the J end lost 0 bases, and 7 bases lay between the germline ends. The CDR3 has 13 amino acids. Germline V CDR1 and CDR2: KGHSH, LQKENI. CDR3 amino acids: CASPKTNTGELFF. In nucleotides, the CDR3 is TGTGCCAGCCCTAAGACGAACACCGGGGAGCTGTTTTTT.

The chain is built from TRBV5-8 and TRBJ1-6; weak D call: TRBD1 (5 bases). The CDR3 contains 14 residues. The germline V and J ends were trimmed by 0 bases and 10 bases, with 11 bases remaining between them. Germline V gives CDR1 SGHTS, CDR2 YDEGEE. CDR3 protein: CASSLGRVRSPLHF. The DNA for the CDR3 is TGTGCCAGCAGCTTGGGCAGGGTGCGCTCACCCCTCCACTTT.

This chain links TRBV10-3 with TRBJ1-4; D ambiguous. The CDR3 totals 15 residues. CDR1 and CDR2 from the germline V gene are ENHRY and SYGVKD. Trimming removed 4 bases at V and 3 bases at J, with 12 bases between. The chain's CDR3 is CAISGGLGPNEKLFF. The CDR3 DNA reads TGTGCCATCAGTGGAGGGCTCGGCCCTAATGAAAAACTGTTTTTT.

Turning to this clone: Compared with germline, one end of the junction differs, possibly owing to a read error. This chain joins TRBV2 and TRBJ1-1, with 8 positions matching TRBD1. Germline assignment: CDR1 SNHLY and CDR2 FYNNEI. CDR3 size: 12 residues. The CDR3 DNA is TGTGCCACCCAACCTTTCTTGGACAGGGTGCCCTTT. It is translated as CATQPFLDRVPF.

The rearrangement joins TRBV4-1 to TRBJ1-1; D is unresolved. The CDR3 has 14 residues. The V and J ends lost 2 bases and 0 bases respectively, with 7 bases between them. The germline V gene encodes CDR1 MGHRA and CDR2 YSYEKL. CDR3 DNA sequence: TGCGCCAGCAGCCAAAACAAGATGAACACTGAAGCTTTCTTT. Its protein is CASSQNKMNTEAFF.

This chain uses TRBV30 with TRBJ1-1; D may be TRBD1 (5 bases). The V gene's germline CDR1 is GTSNPN and CDR2 SVGIG (reference sequence). This CDR3 is 14 amino acids long. The V end was cut by 3 bases, the J end by 1 base, with 12 bases between. CDR3 sequence: CAWREPDRNTEAFF. CDR3 nucleotide sequence: TGTGCCTGGAGAGAACCTGACAGGAACACTGAAGCTTTCTTT.

CDR3 region: CASSQDTLDRKAFF. Here the CDR3 DNA reads TGTGCCAGCAGCCAAGACACACTTGACAGAAAAGCTTTCTTT. V gene TRBV3-1 (or the pseudogene TRBV3-2) combines with J gene TRBJ1-1; maybe TRBD1 (5 bases). The CDR3 extends over 14 amino acids. V was shortened by 0 bases and J by 9 bases, with 14 bases between the two germline ends. Germline V gene data show CDR1 as LGHDT and CDR2 as YNNKEL (reference sequence).

This chain uses TRBV19 with TRBJ2-3; 14 bases are shared with TRBD2. The CDR3 sequence is 19 residues long. Germline assignment: CDR1 LNHDA and CDR2 SQIVND (reference sequence). V shed 6 bases and J 4 bases; nucleotides not matched to a gene: 15. CDR3 bases: TGTGCCAGTAGCCCCAGACTAGCGGGGGGGCCGGGCTTCGCAGATACGCAGTATTTT. Translation gives CASSPRLAGGPGFADTQYF.

The chain combines TRBV20-1 with TRBJ2-1; 11 bases are shared with TRBD2. After removal of 3 bases from V and 9 bases from J, the junction contained 13 bases not matched to a gene. Germline V gene lookup returns CDR1 DFQATT and CDR2 SNEGSKA (reference sequence). The CDR3 has 16 amino acids. The CDR3 DNA sequence: TGCAGTGCTAGTATGCTAGCGGGAGGACCTCTGGTTGAGCAGTTCTTC. Translating it yields CSASMLAGGPLVEQFF.

The chain uses TRBV6-5 and TRBJ1-1; possible D gene TRBD1, 5 bases. Between the trimmed V and J ends, which lost 6 bases and 0 bases, there was a span of 14 bases. Germline assignment: CDR1 MNHEY and CDR2 SVGAGI. The CDR3 covers 15 residues. CDR3 nucleotide sequence: TGTGCCAGCAGCTGGACTGGGGGGGTGAACACTGAAGCTTTCTTT. Translation: CASSWTGGVNTEAFF.

This CDR3 is CASSAGDSYEQYF. DNA of the CDR3: TGTGCCAGCAGTGCCGGGGACAGCTACGAGCAGTACTTC. The chain is built from TRBV27 and TRBJ2-7, with 7 bases aligning to TRBD1. Trimming at V came to 5 bases and at J to 3 bases, leaving 4 bases not matched to a gene. This CDR3 region has 13 residues. The V gene's germline CDR1 is MNHEY and CDR2 SMNVEV (reference sequence).

The V call is TRBV10-3, the J call TRBJ2-3; 8 positions match TRBD1. The V gene end was trimmed by 0 bases and the J gene end by 2 bases; junction bases not matched to a gene: 1. The CDR3 has 15 residues. Germline CDR1 ENHRY, CDR2 SYGVKD. In DNA, the CDR3 is TGTGCCATCAGTGAGTCGACAGGGGTCACAGATACGCAGTATTTT. This translates into CAISESTGVTDTQYF.